Included here is one T cell receptor (beta chain) sequence, with context. No antigen is known for it. The CDR3 has 18 residues. V gave up 0 bases and J gave up 7 bases; unmatched junction bases: 18. Germline values: CDR1 SGHDN, CDR2 FVKESK. PCR was performed using 60 Vbeta and 13 Jbeta primers. Sequencing used immunoSEQ multiplex PCR; TCRdb keeps in-frame clones, though not all of them. The profile shows 90,000 to 140,000 clones, roughly four fifths of them singletons. This sample is drawn from a study of cytomegalovirus exposure and HLA in healthy donors. Background on the study: Earlier, fewer than 130 million unique TCR beta sequences were recovered from approximately 180 million T cells by an analysis. Regarding the study as a whole: Follow-up analysis later connected one missense variant in DCLRE1C with trimming of TCR beta V- and J-genes.

The source is a middle-aged man in good health and CMV-seronegative. This rearrangement joins TRBV14 to TRBJ2-7, with 7 bases fitting TRBD2. Sequencing was carried out using PBMCs. CDR3 bases: TGTGCCAGCAGCCAAGATAAAGTTCCTGGGGGGGTGTCGGCTGAGCAGTACTTC. Its translation is CASSQDKVPGGVSAEQYF.